A single TCR beta chain is shown here with its context. Its antigen is unidentified. Reverse transcription of extracted RNA yielded cDNA, which provided the sequencing template. Repertoires were generated with immunoSEQ multiplex PCR, while TCRdb's copy carries only in-frame clones and drops some. The sample consists of roughly 120,000 clones, about 60% of them appearing once. It was from PBMCs that CD4+ and CD8+ T cells were sorted. The source of the sample is a study of CD8+ T cells in alopecia areata. General study points: Relative to normal scalp, lesional scalp, especially alopecia totalis/universalis, showed higher clonality. Scalp samples also yield sequences from resident alphabeta T cells of normal skin. Mouse data revealed clearer TCR sharing than patient data did, a gap possibly tied to HLA.

The receptor was isolated from a human donor in good health. Sequencing used CD4+ T cells sorted from blood.

CDR3 residues: CASSSHRGIGSEKLFF. The DNA for the CDR3 is TGTGCCAGCAGTTCGCACAGGGGGATCGGGAGTGAAAAACTGTTTTTT. This chain joins TRBV6-6 and TRBJ1-4, with TRBD1 matching 8 bases. The CDR3 is 16 residues long. The V segment lost 4 bases and the J segment 7 bases; nucleotides outside the gene matches: 11. Germline V gene lookup returns CDR1 MNHNY and CDR2 SVGAGI (reference sequence).